This T cell receptor beta chain was recovered during a study of T cell responses to AZD1222 COVID-19 vaccine. Findings of the study overall: Nearly half of unique spike-specific TCRs reportedly avoided B.1.351 and B.1.1.7 mutated regions.

The V gene end was trimmed by 10 bases and the J gene end by 6 bases; junction bases not matched to a gene: 4. The CDR3 contains 13 residues. The V gene's germline CDR1 is MNHEY and CDR2 SVGAGI. On this clone itself: The target antigen is unknown.

Some clones are missing from TCRdb's copy, which holds only in-frame ones; the method was immunoSEQ multiplex PCR. The sample includes over 150,000 clones, less than 95% of them seen just once. The TCR comes from an adult in good health. The chain joins TRBV6-5 to TRBJ1-5, with TRBD1 identical over 12 bases. The specimen was peripheral blood, collected on day 0 of AZD1222 vaccination. CDR3: CATGTGGIQPQHF. The CDR3 DNA reads TGTGCCACCGGGACAGGGGGCATTCAGCCCCAGCATTTT.